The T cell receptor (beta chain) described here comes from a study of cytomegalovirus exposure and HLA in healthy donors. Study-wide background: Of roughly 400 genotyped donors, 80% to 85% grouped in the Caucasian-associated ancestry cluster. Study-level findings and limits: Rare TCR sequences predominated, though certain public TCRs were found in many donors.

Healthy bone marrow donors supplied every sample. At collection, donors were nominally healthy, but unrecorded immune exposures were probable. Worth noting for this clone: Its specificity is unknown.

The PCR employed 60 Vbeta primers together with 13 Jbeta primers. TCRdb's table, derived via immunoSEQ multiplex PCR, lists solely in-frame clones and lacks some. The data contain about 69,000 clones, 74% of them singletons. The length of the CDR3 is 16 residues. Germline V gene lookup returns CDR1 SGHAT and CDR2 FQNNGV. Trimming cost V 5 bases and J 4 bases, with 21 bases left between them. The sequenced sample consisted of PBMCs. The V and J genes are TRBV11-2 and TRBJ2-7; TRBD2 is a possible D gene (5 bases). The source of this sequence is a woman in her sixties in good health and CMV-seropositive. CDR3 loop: CASSLGGLNIGYEQYF. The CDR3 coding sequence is TGTGCCAGCAGCCTAGGAGGTTTAAACATCGGGTACGAGCAGTACTTC.